The rows below give T cell receptor beta chains drawn from one sample of a study of Ad26.COV2.S vaccination and SARS-CoV-2 variants. TCRdb's table, derived via immunoSEQ multiplex PCR, lists solely in-frame clones and lacks some. The table shows a few hundred thousand clones, with around 88% occurring only once. The sample here was peripheral blood, taken in a trial of Ad26.COV2.S vaccine versus placebo. The source is a person between 18 and 59 years old who received the Ad26.COV2.S COVID-19 vaccine or a placebo. Each CDR3 is given without its conserved first and last residue.

>TRBV7-9|TRBJ2-5
ASSLGTSETQY
>TRBV14|TRBJ2-1
ASSQAPGQGREQF
>TRBV9|TRBJ2-2
ASSPRVSGELF
>TRBV9|TRBJ1-6
ASSVVEGPSPLH
>TRBV29-1|TRBJ2-1
SVEGEGYEQF
>TRBV18|TRBJ2-5
ASSPNLLDRDRGFQFAKETQY
>TRBV29-1|TRBJ2-5
SASGSRTGRETQY
>TRBV10-3|TRBJ1-1
AISESAGTGGEAF
>TRBV4-3|TRBJ1-1
ASSPDEGSTEAF
>TRBV29-1|TRBJ1-5
SVGDRVDQPQH
>TRBV3-1/TRBV3-2|TRBJ1-1
ASQMNTEAF
>TRBV24-1|TRBJ2-1
ATSEPARLDEQF
>TRBV11-2|TRBJ2-2
ASSLGTILAGRNTGELF
>TRBV28|TRBJ1-1
ASSLPRNTEAF
>TRBV4-1|TRBJ2-7
ASSLMGVPYEQY
>TRBV12-3/TRBV12-4|TRBJ1-2
ASSLGETRGYT
>TRBV10-3|TRBJ2-2
AISESLGVGTGELF
>TRBV9|TRBJ2-2
ASSGGGLVTGELF
>TRBV25-1|TRBJ2-7
ASTMRGVSEQY
>TRBV27|TRBJ2-1
ARTFSARLYNEQF
>TRBV4-1|TRBJ2-1
ASSQVRLAGGALSYEQF
>TRBV4-3|TRBJ1-5
ASSQDWILDQPQH
>TRBV18|TRBJ1-2
ASSRGQGQGGYT
>TRBV5-6|TRBJ1-2
ASSSTGYGGYT
>TRBV6-5|TRBJ2-5
ASSYREGIGTQY
>TRBV6-5|TRBJ1-4
ASSYGQSNEKLF
>TRBV7-2|TRBJ1-5
ASSLTGDQPQH
>TRBV21-1|TRBJ2-2
ASSARGASGGPNGGELF
>TRBV7-9|TRBJ1-2
ASSPSYGYT
>TRBV28|TRBJ2-5
ASRRGRTFKETQY
>TRBV5-6|TRBJ2-1
ASSFSVNEQF
>TRBV24-1|TRBJ2-5
ATSDLRGQETQY
>TRBV20-1|TRBJ2-2
SASDKRGTGELF
>TRBV19|TRBJ2-3
ASSMDRGRTDTQY
>TRBV27|TRBJ1-1
ASNHAGGSAF
>TRBV30|TRBJ1-5
AWSDGQGAGQPQH
>TRBV12-3/TRBV12-4|TRBJ2-5
ASGGGARETQY
>TRBV7-6|TRBJ1-6
ASSSGNGYNSPLH
>TRBV6-1|TRBJ1-2
ASSDPAGNNYGYT